This T cell receptor beta chain appears in the sequencing data of a study of blood T cell repertoires in COVID-19. Study-level background: Acute-phase and convalescent COVID-19 samples originated in the United States, Italy and Spain. The cDNA or gDNA used as material had been derived from T cells, B-cell-depleted T cells, or PBMCs.

Authors' processing steps: The authors estimated nucleated cell counts from reference gene primer amplification. Some clones are missing from TCRdb's copy, which holds only in-frame ones; the method was immunoSEQ multiplex PCR. V and J calls and clone size follow that table, whereas D and trimming were derived from the DNA. The data show around 51,000 clones, with less than 95% seen just once and over 4% held by the top ten. The CDR3 has 13 amino acids. Germline values: CDR1 SGHAT, CDR2 FQNNGV. Trimming removed 3 bases at V and 2 bases at J, with 4 bases between. The sequence came from a man in his sixties or seventies with acute or convalescent COVID-19. This chain links TRBV11-2 with TRBJ2-2; D is ambiguous. The sample taken for sequencing was peripheral blood. In nucleotides, the CDR3 is TGTGCCAGCAGCTTGGCTAACACCGGGGAGCTGTTTTTT. Translating it yields CASSLANTGELFF.